This is a list of T cell receptor beta chains from one sample in a study of cytomegalovirus exposure and HLA in healthy donors. TCRdb's table, derived via immunoSEQ multiplex PCR, lists solely in-frame clones and lacks some. The table has 200,000 to 250,000 clones, 85% to 95% seen once. The specimen sequenced was PBMCs. The origin of the receptors is a woman aged 18-29 years in good health and CMV-seronegative. Each CDR3 is given with its conserved first and last residue. A D gene is named only where the DNA matches it firmly. Size is stated for part of the rows, as once, few or many counts, or as a class when the clone is expanded.

clone size	V gene	J gene	D gene	CDR3 DNA	CDR3 protein
NA	TRBV7-9	TRBJ1-5	TRBD1	TGTGCCAGCAGTGACAGGGTAGCCGATCAGCCCCAGCATTTT	CASSDRVADQPQHF
NA	TRBV28	TRBJ1-6	NA	TGTGCCAGCAGTCCACCCGGGACACCTAATTCACCCCTCCACTTT	CASSPPGTPNSPLHF
NA	TRBV5-1	TRBJ2-1	NA	TGCGCCAGCAGCTTGGCGGAGGGGGCAAGGTACAATGAGCAGTTCTTC	CASSLAEGARYNEQFF
NA	TRBV7-9	TRBJ1-1	NA	TGTGCCAGCAGCTTAATGCCGGGACTGGAAGCTTTCTTT	CASSLMPGLEAFF
NA	TRBV9	TRBJ2-5	NA	TGTGCCAGCAGCGTGTCCGGGACAAAACAAGAGACCCAGTACTTC	CASSVSGTKQETQYF
NA	TRBV18	TRBJ2-5	NA	TGTGCCAGCTCACCCAGGGAAGAGACCCAGTACTTC	CASSPREETQYF
NA	TRBV5-1	TRBJ1-3	NA	TGCGCCAGCAGCTTGGGTGACGGGGTCGGCACCATATATTTT	CASSLGDGVGTIYF
NA	TRBV5-1	TRBJ2-5	NA	TGCGCCAGCAGCTTGGCGCTAGTTTCTGGTGGGACCCAGTACTTC	CASSLALVSGGTQYF
NA	TRBV19	TRBJ2-1	TRBD2	TGTGCCAGTAGTATAGGCCTAGCGGGAGTCTACAATGAGCAGTTCTTC	CASSIGLAGVYNEQFF
NA	TRBV5-4	TRBJ1-2	TRBD1	TGTGCCAGCAGATCGGACAGGGGCTATGGCTACACCTTC	CASRSDRGYGYTF
NA	TRBV28	TRBJ1-1	TRBD1	TGTGCCAGCATTTCTGGGGACAGGAACACTGAAGCTTTCTTT	CASISGDRNTEAFF
few	TRBV7-3	TRBJ2-2	NA	TGTGCCAGCAGCTTAGCAGGATACACCGGGGAGCTGTTTTTT	CASSLAGYTGELFF
NA	TRBV30	TRBJ2-1	TRBD2	TGTGCCTGGGCGGGACTAGCGGGAGGATCGGCATACAATGAGCAGTTCTTC	CAWAGLAGGSAYNEQFF
few	TRBV9	TRBJ1-1	NA	TGTGCCAGCAGCGTAGTGACAGGGAACACTGAAGCTTTCTTT	CASSVVTGNTEAFF
once	TRBV5-1	TRBJ2-7	TRBD2	TGCGCCAGCAGCTCGGGACTAGCGGATAACTACGAGCAGTACTTC	CASSSGLADNYEQYF
NA	TRBV5-1	TRBJ1-3	TRBD1	TGCGCCAGCAGCTTAGGGACAGGGGGCTCTGGAAACACCATATATTTT	CASSLGTGGSGNTIYF
NA	TRBV5-1	TRBJ2-2	NA	TGCGCCAGCAGCTCGGGTCGGGCCGGGGAGCTGTTTTTT	CASSSGRAGELFF
few	TRBV28	TRBJ1-2	NA	TGTGCCAGCAGATCGCTGGGGGGGTTTCTCCTTCCTTCCTTC	CASRSLGGFLLPSF
NA	TRBV4-1	TRBJ1-1	NA	TGCGCCAGCAGCGACGGGCCGGGGGATAGGGAAGCTTTCTTT	CASSDGPGDREAFF
NA	TRBV29-1	TRBJ2-1	TRBD2	TGCAGCGTTGACCTAAGCGGGAGGGCCAGGAATGAGCAGTTCTTC	CSVDLSGRARNEQFF
NA	TRBV2	TRBJ1-1	TRBD1	TGTGCCAGCAGTCGGACAGGGGACCCTATATTAGCTTTCTTT	CASSRTGDPILAFF
NA	TRBV6-5	TRBJ1-1	NA	TGTGCCAGCAGTGTCAGGGACATGAACACTGAAGCTTTCTTT	CASSVRDMNTEAFF